Below, one T cell receptor (beta chain) is given with its context. Here immunoSEQ multiplex PCR was the method, and the copy in TCRdb shows in-frame clones only, minus some. This table has tens of thousands of clones, approximately 83% appearing once. The data originate from a study of technical replicates of blood from several donors. Germline values: CDR1 SGHVS, CDR2 FQNEAQ. CDR3 length equals 16 residues. V shed 3 bases, J shed 2 bases, and the junction held 3 bases outside the gene matches. The sequenced material came from PBMCs. V gene TRBV7-8 combines with J gene TRBJ2-6; the match to TRBD2 covers 8 bases. The sequence was obtained from a human donor in good health. Some clones in this sample may be carry-over from other donors' samples. CDR3 nucleotide sequence: TGTGCCAGCAGCTTTCGGGGGGGCACTGGGGCCAACGTCCTGACTTTC. Translated, it gives CASSFRGGTGANVLTF.